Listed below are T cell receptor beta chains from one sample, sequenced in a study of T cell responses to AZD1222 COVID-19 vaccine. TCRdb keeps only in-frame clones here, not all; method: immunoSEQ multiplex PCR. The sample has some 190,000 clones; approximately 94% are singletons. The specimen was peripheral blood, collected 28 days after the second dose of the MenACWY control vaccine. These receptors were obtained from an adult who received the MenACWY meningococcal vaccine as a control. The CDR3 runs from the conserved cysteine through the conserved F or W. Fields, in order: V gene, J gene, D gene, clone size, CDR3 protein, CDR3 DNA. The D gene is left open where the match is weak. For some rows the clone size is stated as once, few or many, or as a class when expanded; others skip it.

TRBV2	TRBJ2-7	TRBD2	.	CASSRRPGTSGTPNSYEQYF	TGTGCCAGCAGTCGCCGCCCCGGGACTAGCGGGACCCCAAACTCCTACGAGCAGTACTTC
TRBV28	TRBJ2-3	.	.	CASRGWGSSTDTQYF	TGTGCCAGCAGGGGATGGGGTTCAAGCACAGATACGCAGTATTTT
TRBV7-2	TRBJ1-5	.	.	CASSRRHHQPQHF	TGTGCCAGCAGCCGCCGACACCACCAGCCCCAGCATTTT
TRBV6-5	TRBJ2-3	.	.	CASSPTRDTQYF	TGTGCCAGCAGTCCGACTAGAGATACGCAGTATTTT
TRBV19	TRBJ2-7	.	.	CASSIATEGVDYEQYF	TGTGCCAGTAGTATAGCCACCGAGGGGGTCGACTACGAGCAGTACTTC
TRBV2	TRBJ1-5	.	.	CASSEGEMDYSNQPQHF	TGTGCCAGCAGTGAAGGTGAAATGGATTATAGCAATCAGCCCCAGCATTTT
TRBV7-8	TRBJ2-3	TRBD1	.	CASGRGTGGSRTDTQYF	TGTGCCAGCGGTCGTGGCACAGGGGGAAGCCGCACAGATACGCAGTATTTT
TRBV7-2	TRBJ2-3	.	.	CASSFRDTQYF	TGTGCCAGCAGCTTCAGGGATACGCAGTATTTT
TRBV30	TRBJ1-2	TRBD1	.	CACRTGRGYTF	TGTGCCTGCAGGACAGGGCGAGGCTACACCTTC
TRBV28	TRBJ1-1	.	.	CASRAGETEAFF	TGTGCCAGCAGGGCAGGGGAAACTGAAGCTTTCTTT
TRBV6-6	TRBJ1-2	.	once	CASTRDILFMGYTF	TGTGCCAGCACCCGGGACATACTTTTTATGGGCTACACCTTC
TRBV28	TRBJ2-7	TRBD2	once	CASSRGTSGIYEQYF	TGTGCCAGCAGCCGCGGGACTAGCGGGATCTACGAGCAGTACTTC
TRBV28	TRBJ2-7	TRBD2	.	CASSLAGGTYGEQYF	TGTGCCAGCAGTTTAGCGGGGGGGACATACGGCGAGCAGTACTTC
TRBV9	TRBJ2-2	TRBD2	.	CASSVDGSGGANTGELFF	TGTGCCAGCAGCGTAGATGGTAGCGGGGGGGCGAACACCGGGGAGCTGTTTTTT
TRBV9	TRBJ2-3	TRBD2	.	CASSGLAGATDTQYF	TGTGCCAGCAGTGGACTAGCGGGAGCAACAGATACGCAGTATTTT
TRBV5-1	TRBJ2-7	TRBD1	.	CASSSGWSGTGRESAYEQYF	TGCGCCAGCAGCTCCGGCTGGAGCGGGACAGGGAGGGAAAGTGCTTACGAGCAGTACTTC
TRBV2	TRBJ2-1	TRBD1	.	CASSPDRGSEQFF	TGTGCCAGCAGTCCGGACAGGGGGAGTGAGCAGTTCTTC
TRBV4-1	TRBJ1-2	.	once	CASSQDLGSLFYGYTF	TGCGCCAGCAGCCAAGATCTGGGCAGCCTCTTCTATGGCTACACCTTC
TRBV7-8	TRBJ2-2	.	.	CAEMGLANTGELFF	TGTGCCGAAATGGGTCTAGCGAACACCGGGGAGCTGTTTTTT
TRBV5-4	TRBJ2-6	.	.	CASMTFGANVLTF	TGTGCCAGCATGACATTCGGGGCCAACGTCCTGACTTTC
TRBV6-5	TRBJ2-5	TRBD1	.	CASSYRQGQETQYF	TGTGCCAGCAGTTACCGACAGGGACAAGAGACCCAGTACTTC
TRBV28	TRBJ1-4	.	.	CASSRNSASNEKLFF	TGTGCCAGCAGTCGCAACTCAGCCTCCAATGAAAAACTGTTTTTT
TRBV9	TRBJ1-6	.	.	CASSVTNAGSPLHF	TGTGCCAGCAGCGTCACGAATGCAGGTTCACCCCTCCACTTT
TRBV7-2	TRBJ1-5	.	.	CASSLEDYGSQPQHF	TGTGCCAGCAGCTTAGAGGACTATGGGTCCCAGCCCCAGCATTTT
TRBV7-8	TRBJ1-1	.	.	CASSLTDRELGTEAFF	TGTGCCAGCAGCTTAACAGATCGGGAACTGGGCACTGAAGCTTTCTTT
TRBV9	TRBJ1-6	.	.	CASSPSSGSPLHF	TGTGCCAGCAGCCCGAGTTCAGGTTCACCCCTCCACTTT
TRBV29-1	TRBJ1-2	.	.	CSVQSRALGTNYGYTF	TGCAGCGTTCAGTCTCGGGCCTTGGGAACTAACTATGGCTACACCTTC
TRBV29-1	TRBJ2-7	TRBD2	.	CSVEDRLAGGEQYF	TGCAGCGTTGAAGATAGGCTAGCGGGGGGAGAGCAGTACTTC
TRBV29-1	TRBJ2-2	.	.	CSVASGSNTGELFF	TGCAGCGTTGCTTCAGGGTCGAACACCGGGGAGCTGTTTTTT
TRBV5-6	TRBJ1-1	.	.	CASSLRPGPYTEAFF	TGTGCCAGCAGCCTACGGCCGGGGCCTTACACTGAAGCTTTCTTT
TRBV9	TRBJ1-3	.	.	CASSVDFAGNTIYF	TGTGCCAGCAGCGTAGACTTTGCCGGAAACACCATATATTTT
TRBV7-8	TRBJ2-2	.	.	CASSLASGRGGNSDTGELFF	TGTGCCAGCAGCTTAGCGAGTGGCAGGGGGGGTAACTCGGACACCGGGGAGCTGTTTTTT
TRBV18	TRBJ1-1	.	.	CASSQTNLNTEAFF	TGTGCCAGCTCACAAACCAACCTGAACACTGAAGCTTTCTTT
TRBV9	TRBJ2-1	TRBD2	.	CASSVGGGSYNEQFF	TGTGCCAGCAGCGTAGGCGGGGGCTCCTACAATGAGCAGTTCTTC
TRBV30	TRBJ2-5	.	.	CAWTGVQETQYF	TGTGCCTGGACAGGGGTACAAGAGACCCAGTACTTC
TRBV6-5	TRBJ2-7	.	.	CASTPFSPGTYEQYF	TGTGCCAGCACCCCATTCAGTCCAGGTACCTACGAGCAGTACTTC